This T cell receptor beta chain is from a study of cytomegalovirus exposure and HLA in healthy donors. Whole-study findings and limits: According to reports, the classifier identified cytomegalovirus status with high specificity and sensitivity. With later analysis, a missense DCLRE1C variant became linked to TCR beta V- and J-gene trimming. In vitro, three CMV-associated chains proved specific for CMV antigens.

The table lists this clone with a few counts. What it binds is not known. The sample carries other DNA sequences with the same CDR3. V lost 3 bases, J lost 1 base, and 0 bases stayed unmatched. The CDR3 totals 14 residues. The V gene's germline CDR1 is KGHSH and CDR2 LQKENI. The primer mix had 60 Vbeta and 13 Jbeta primers. Produced via immunoSEQ multiplex PCR; TCRdb's table is partial and in-frame only. The sample has about 150,000 clones, less than 85% seen once; the top ten hold roughly 2%. The chain recombines TRBV18 with TRBJ2-7; 10 positions match TRBD1. Sample: PBMCs. This receptor was identified in an older woman in good health and CMV-seropositive. The CDR3 DNA sequence: TGTGCCAGCTCACCGGGACAGGGGTCCTACGAGCAGTACTTC. Its protein is CASSPGQGSYEQYF.